This T cell receptor beta chain was documented in a study of T-cell reconstitution after alpha-beta-depleted transplantation in children. Regarding the study as a whole: High day-60 TCRbeta diversity in some patients came from surviving recipient T cells and thymic progenitors. By about two months after transplant, alpha-beta T cells reportedly arose from several hundred graft clones that had expanded. When one year had passed after transplant, most T-cell counts and diversity came from newly produced T cells.

A note on this clonotype: No antigen is known for it.

Unique molecular identifiers featured in how the TCRbeta library was prepared. TCRdb re-analysed the PCR reads in MiXCR, keeping a single row per CDR3 protein. The sample lists roughly 570,000 distinct CDR3 sequences, 25% to 30% seen once, with around 36% in the top ten. The origin of this receptor is a boy under three years old with Wiskott-Aldrich syndrome, due to receive a stem cell transplant. Here the sequenced sample was PBMCs, taken before TCRalphabeta/CD19-depleted stem cell transplant.

CDR3 nucleotides: TGTGCCAGCACCGGTCGTTCGGGACTAGTCACAGATACGCAGTATTTT. Its protein product is CASTGRSGLVTDTQYF. V is TRBV5-4 and J is TRBJ2-3; 8 bases line up with TRBD2. Germline-derived CDR1 and CDR2 are SGHNT and YYREEE (reference sequence). The CDR3 totals 16 residues. V lost 6 bases, J lost 2 bases, and 11 bases stayed unmatched.